This T cell receptor (beta chain) stems from a study of beta chain features in type 1 diabetes. Study outcomes and limitations: Moderate yet significant TCRB CDR3 shortening was seen in Type 1 diabetes patients in all four CD4+ subsets.

A remark on this clone: No antigen is known for it.

All of the isolated RNA was reverse transcribed, so expressed TCRB transcripts were sequenced. Profiled with immunoSEQ multiplex PCR; TCRdb holds only in-frame clones, not every one. The repertoire holds a few hundred thousand clones, with 11% to 15% as singletons. CDR1 and CDR2 (germline): SQVTM, ANQGSEA. V lost 4 bases to trimming and J lost 0 bases, with 21 bases between them. This CDR3 is 17 amino acids long. The V gene is TRBV29-1, the J gene TRBJ1-1, with D possibly being TRBD1 (6 bases). The sample consisted of naive CD4+ T cells from blood. The sequence was collected from a young man with type 1 diabetes. The CDR3 nucleotides are TGCAGCGTTGCCTTCGTTGGGGGCGAGACTATGAACACTGAAGCTTTCTTT. This translates into CSVAFVGGETMNTEAFF.